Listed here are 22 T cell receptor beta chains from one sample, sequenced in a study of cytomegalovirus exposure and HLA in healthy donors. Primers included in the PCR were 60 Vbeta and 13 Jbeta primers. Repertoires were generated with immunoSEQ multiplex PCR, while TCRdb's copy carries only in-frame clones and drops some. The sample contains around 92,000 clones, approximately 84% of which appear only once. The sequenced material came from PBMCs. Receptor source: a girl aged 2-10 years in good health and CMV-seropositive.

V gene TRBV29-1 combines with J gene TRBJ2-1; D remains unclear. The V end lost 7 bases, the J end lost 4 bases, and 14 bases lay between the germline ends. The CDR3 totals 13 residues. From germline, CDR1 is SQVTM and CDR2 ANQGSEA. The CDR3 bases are TGCAGCGCAGGTCTTACCCAGTACAATGAGCAGTTCTTC. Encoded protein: CSAGLTQYNEQFF.

The CDR3 DNA reads as TGTGCCAGCACCCAGGGGGTGTATAGCAATCAGCCCCAGCATTTT. It is translated as CASTQGVYSNQPQHF. The V gene is TRBV6-1, the J gene TRBJ1-5, with 7 bases aligning to TRBD1. Germline values: CDR1 MNHNS, CDR2 SASEGT. This CDR3 spans 15 amino acids. V lost 7 bases and J lost 0; bases outside the gene matches: 6.

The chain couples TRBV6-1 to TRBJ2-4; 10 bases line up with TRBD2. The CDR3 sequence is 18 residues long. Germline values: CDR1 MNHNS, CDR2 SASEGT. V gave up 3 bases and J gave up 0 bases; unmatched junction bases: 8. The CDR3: CASSDRLAGGLAKNIQYF. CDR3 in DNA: TGTGCCAGCAGTGACCGACTAGCGGGCGGTCTAGCCAAAAACATTCAGTACTTC.

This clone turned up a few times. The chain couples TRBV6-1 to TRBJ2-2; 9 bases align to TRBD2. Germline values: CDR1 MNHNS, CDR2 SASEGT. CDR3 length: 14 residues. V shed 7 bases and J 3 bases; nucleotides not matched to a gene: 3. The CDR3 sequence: CASTSGEHTGELFF. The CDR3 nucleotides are TGTGCCAGCACTAGCGGGGAACACACCGGGGAGCTGTTTTTT.

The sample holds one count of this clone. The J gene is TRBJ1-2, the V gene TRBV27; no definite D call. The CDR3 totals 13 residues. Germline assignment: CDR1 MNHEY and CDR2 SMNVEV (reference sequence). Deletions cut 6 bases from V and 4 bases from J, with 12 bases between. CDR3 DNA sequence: TGTGCCAGCAGCGCTGGAAGGAGCTATGGCTACACCTTC. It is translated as CASSAGRSYGYTF.

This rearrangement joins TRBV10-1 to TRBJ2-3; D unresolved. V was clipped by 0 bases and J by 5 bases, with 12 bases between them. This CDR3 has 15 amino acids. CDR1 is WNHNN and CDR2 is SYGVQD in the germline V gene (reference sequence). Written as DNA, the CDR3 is TGCGCCAGCAGTGAGTCGGTAATTGGGCAAGATACGCAGTATTTT. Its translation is CASSESVIGQDTQYF.

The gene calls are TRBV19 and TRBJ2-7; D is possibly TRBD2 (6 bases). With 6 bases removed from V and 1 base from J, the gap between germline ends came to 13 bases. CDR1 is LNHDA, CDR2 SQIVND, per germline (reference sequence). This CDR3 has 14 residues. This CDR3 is CASRGGDGSYEQYF. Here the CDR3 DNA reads TGTGCCAGTAGGGGAGGTGACGGATCCTACGAGCAGTACTTC.

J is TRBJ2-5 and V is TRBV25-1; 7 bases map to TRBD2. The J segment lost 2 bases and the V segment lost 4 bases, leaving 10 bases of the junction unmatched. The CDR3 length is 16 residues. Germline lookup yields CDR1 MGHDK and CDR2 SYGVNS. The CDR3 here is CASSGPVFGGQETQYF. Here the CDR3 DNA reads TGTGCCAGCAGTGGACCCGTTTTCGGGGGGCAAGAGACCCAGTACTTC.

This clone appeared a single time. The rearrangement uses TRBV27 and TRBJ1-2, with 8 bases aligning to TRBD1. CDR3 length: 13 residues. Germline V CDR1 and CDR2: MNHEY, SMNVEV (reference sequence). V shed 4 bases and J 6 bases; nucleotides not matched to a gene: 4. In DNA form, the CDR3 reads TGTGCCAGCAGTTGGACAGGGACGGATGGCTACACCTTC. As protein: CASSWTGTDGYTF.

The CDR3 DNA reads as TGTGCCACCAGCAGAGTCCCTGGTTCGCGTCAGCCCCAGCATTTT. It codes for CATSRVPGSRQPQHF. The rearrangement joins TRBV15 to TRBJ1-5; D unclear. The germline V gene encodes CDR1 LNHNV and CDR2 YYDKDF (reference sequence). The length of the CDR3 is 15 residues. V lost 1 base and J 6 bases, leaving 13 bases between the germline ends.

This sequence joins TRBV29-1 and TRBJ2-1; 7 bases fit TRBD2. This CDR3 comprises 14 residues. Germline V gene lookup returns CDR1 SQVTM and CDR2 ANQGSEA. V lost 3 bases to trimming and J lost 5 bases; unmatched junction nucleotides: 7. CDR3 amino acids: CSVDVGGRHNEQFF. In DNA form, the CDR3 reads TGCAGCGTTGATGTGGGCGGGAGACACAATGAGCAGTTCTTC.

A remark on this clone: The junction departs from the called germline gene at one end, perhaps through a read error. The CDR3 spells CASSLVSQYGYTF. CDR3 in DNA: TGTGCCAGCAGTTTGGTCTCACAGTATGGCTACACCTTC. V and J are TRBV5-4 and TRBJ1-2; D unclear. The CDR3 contains 13 residues. Germline assignment: CDR1 SGHNT and CDR2 YYREEE (reference sequence).

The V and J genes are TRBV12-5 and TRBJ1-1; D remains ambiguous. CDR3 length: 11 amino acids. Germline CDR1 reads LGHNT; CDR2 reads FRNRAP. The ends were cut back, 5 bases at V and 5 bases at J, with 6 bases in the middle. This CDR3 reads CASGSGTEAFF. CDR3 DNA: TGTGCTAGTGGTAGCGGGACTGAAGCTTTCTTT.

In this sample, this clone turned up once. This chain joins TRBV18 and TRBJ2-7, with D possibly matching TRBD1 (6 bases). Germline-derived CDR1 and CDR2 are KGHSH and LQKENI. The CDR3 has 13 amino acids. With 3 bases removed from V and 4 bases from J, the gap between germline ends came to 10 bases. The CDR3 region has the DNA TGTGCCAGCTCACCCCCGACAGGTTACGAGCAGTACTTC. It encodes CASSPPTGYEQYF.

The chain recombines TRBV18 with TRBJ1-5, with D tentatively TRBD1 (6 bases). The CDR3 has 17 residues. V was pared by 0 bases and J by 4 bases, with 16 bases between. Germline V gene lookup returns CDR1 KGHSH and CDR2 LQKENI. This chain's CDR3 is CASSPPPWGLGNQPQHF. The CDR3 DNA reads TGTGCCAGCTCACCACCGCCGTGGGGGCTTGGGAATCAGCCCCAGCATTTT.

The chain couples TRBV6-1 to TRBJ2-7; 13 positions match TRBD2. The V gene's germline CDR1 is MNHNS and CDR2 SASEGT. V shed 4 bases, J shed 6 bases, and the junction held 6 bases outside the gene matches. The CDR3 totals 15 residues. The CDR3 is CASSGGTSGTREQYF. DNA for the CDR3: TGTGCCAGCAGTGGAGGGACTAGCGGGACTCGCGAGCAGTACTTC.

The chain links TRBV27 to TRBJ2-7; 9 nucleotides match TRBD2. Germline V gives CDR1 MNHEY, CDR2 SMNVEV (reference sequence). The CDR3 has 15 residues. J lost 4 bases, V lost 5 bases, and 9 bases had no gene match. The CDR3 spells CASSPRLAGEYEQYF. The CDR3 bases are TGTGCCAGCAGTCCGAGATTAGCGGGAGAATACGAGCAGTACTTC.

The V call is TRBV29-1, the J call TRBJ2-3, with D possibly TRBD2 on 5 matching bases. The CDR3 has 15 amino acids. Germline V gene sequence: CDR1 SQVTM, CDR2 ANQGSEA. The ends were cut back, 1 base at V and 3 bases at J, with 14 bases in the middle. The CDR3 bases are TGCAGCGTTGAAGTTGTGGGAGAGGCTACAGATACGCAGTATTTT. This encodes CSVEVVGEATDTQYF.

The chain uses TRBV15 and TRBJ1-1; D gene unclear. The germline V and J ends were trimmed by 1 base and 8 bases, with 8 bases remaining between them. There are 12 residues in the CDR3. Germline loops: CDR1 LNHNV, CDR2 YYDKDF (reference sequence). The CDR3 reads CATSRGASEAFF. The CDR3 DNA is TGTGCCACCAGCAGAGGGGCCTCGGAAGCTTTCTTT.

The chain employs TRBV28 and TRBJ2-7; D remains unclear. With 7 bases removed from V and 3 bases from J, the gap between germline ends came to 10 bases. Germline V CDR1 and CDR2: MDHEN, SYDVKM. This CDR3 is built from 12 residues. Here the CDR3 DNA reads TGTGCCAGCACCTCTGGCATCTACGAGCAGTACTTC. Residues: CASTSGIYEQYF.

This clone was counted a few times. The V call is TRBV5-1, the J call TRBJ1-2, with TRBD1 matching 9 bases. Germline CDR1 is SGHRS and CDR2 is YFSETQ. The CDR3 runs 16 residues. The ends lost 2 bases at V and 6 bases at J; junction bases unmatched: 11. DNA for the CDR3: TGCGCCAGCAGCTTATCACCTACAGGGGGCGCCCATGGCTACACCTTC. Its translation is CASSLSPTGGAHGYTF.

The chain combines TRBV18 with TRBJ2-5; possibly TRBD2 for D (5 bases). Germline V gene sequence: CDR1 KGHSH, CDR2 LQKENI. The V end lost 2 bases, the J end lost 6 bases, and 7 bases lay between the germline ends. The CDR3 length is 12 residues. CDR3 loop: CASSPGGQTQYF. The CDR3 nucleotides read TGTGCCAGCTCACCAGGAGGCCAGACCCAGTACTTC.